This T cell receptor (beta chain) is drawn from a study of shared clonotypes between healthy human individuals. The CDR3 runs 16 residues. V gave up 1 base and J gave up 1 base; unmatched junction bases: 5. Germline V gene sequence: CDR1 SEHNR, CDR2 FQNEAQ (reference sequence). Clones were read by immunoSEQ multiplex PCR, and TCRdb kept only the in-frame ones, dropping some. The repertoire holds about 490,000 clones, with roughly 85% as singletons. Sequenced: PBMCs. This receptor was identified in a woman aged 40 to 50 in good health. Some clones in this sample may be carry-over from other donors' samples. This chain uses TRBV7-9 with TRBJ1-1; 8 bases line up with TRBD1. This CDR3 reads CASSLVQGVGNTEAFF. The DNA for the CDR3 is TGTGCCAGCAGCTTAGTACAGGGGGTAGGGAACACTGAAGCTTTCTTT.